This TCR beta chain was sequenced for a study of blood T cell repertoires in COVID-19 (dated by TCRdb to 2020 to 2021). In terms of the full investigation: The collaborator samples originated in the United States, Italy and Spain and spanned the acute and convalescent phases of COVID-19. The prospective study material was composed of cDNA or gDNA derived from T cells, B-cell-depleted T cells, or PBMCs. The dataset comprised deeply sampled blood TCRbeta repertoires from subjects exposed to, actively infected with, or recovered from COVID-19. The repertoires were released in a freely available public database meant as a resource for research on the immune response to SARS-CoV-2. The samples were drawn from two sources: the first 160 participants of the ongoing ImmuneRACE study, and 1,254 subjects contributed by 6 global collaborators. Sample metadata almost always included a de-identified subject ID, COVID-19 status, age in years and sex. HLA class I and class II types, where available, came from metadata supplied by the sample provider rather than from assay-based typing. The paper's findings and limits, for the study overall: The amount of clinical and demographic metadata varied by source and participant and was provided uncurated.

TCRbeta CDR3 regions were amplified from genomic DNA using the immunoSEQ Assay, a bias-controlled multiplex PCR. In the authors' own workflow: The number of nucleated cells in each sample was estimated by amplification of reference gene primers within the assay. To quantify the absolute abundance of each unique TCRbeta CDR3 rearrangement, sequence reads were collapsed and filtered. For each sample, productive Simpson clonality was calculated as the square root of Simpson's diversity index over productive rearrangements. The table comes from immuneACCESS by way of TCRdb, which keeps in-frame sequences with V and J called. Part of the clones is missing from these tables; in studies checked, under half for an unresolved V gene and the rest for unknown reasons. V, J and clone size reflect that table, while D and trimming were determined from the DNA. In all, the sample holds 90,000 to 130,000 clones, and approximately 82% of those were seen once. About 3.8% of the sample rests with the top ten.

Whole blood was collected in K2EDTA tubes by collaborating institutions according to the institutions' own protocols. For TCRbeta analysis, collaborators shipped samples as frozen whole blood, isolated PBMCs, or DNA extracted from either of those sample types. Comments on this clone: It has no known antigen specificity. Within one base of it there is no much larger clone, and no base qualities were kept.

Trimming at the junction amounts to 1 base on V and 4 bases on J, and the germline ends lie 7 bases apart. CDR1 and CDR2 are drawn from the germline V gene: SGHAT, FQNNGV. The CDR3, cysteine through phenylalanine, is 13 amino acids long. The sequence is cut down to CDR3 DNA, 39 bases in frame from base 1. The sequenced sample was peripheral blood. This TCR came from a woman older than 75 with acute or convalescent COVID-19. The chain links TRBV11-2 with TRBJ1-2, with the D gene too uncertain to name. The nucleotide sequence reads TGTGCCAGCAGCTTAGGACTGACCTATGGCTACACCTTC. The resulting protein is CASSLGLTYGYTF.